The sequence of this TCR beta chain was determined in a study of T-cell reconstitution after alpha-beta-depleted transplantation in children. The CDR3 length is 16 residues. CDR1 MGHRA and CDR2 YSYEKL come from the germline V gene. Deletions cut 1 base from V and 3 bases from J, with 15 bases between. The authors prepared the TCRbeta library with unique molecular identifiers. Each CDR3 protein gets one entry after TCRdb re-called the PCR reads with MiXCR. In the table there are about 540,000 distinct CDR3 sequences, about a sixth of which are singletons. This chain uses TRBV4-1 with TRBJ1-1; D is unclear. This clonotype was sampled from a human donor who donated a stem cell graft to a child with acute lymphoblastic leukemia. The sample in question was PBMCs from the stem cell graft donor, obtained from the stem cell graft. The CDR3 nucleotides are TGCGCCAGCAGCCAAGCGGGAGGGAGCATGGACACTGAAGCTTTCTTT. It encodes CASSQAGGSMDTEAFF.